Listed here are 26 T cell receptor beta chains from one sample, sequenced in a study of control samples from healthy donors and cancer patients. The protocol was immunoSEQ multiplex PCR, while the TCRdb copy is restricted to in-frame clones and leaves out a portion. The sample yields about 20,000 clones, 88% seen once. Sequencing was carried out using PBMCs. These receptors originate from a woman aged 55-75 years with head and neck cancer.

The chain combines TRBV5-6 with TRBJ2-3; the D gene is possibly TRBD1 (6 bases). V gave up 3 bases and J gave up 4 bases, with 9 bases separating them. The CDR3 runs to 13 residues. Germline V lookup: CDR1 SGHDT, CDR2 YYEEEE. The CDR3 loop is CASSSDRSDTQYF. The CDR3, as DNA: TGTGCCAGCAGCTCAGACAGGTCAGATACGCAGTATTTT. Full variable domain (outside the CDR3, taken from reference TRBV5-6 and TRBJ2-3): DAGVTQSPTHLIKTRGQQVTLRCSPKSGHDTVSWYQQALGQGPQFIFQYYEEEERQRGNFPDRFSGHQFPNYSSELNVNALLLGDSALYLCASSSDRSDTQYFGPGTRLTVL.

This rearrangement joins TRBV18 to TRBJ2-1; D may be TRBD1 (6 bases). This CDR3 is built from 15 residues. Trimming shortened V by 6 bases and J by 3 bases, and 15 bases separated the two germline ends. Germline CDR1 reads KGHSH; CDR2 reads LQKENI. The DNA for the CDR3 is TGTGCCAGCTCCCTAGGAACAGGGAACTACAATGAGCAGTTCTTC. This encodes CASSLGTGNYNEQFF.

The rearrangement links TRBV5-8 to TRBJ2-4; 16 bases agree with TRBD2. Losses at the gene ends were 3 bases for V and 0 bases for J; bases not matched to a gene: 6. CDR3 length: 19 amino acids. Germline CDR1 is SGHTS and CDR2 is YDEGEE. The CDR3 sequence is CASSSGTSGRVLAKNIQYF. CDR3 bases: TGTGCCAGCAGCTCCGGGACTAGCGGGAGGGTCCTAGCCAAAAACATTCAGTACTTC.

The rearrangement links TRBV7-9 to TRBJ2-1, with TRBD1 identical over 10 bases. From germline, CDR1 is SEHNR and CDR2 FQNEAQ (reference sequence). The CDR3 is 16 residues long. Trimming took 5 bases from V and 4 from J; bases not matched to a gene: 8. The CDR3 region is CASSRRDRGLYNEQFF. DNA for the CDR3: TGTGCCAGCAGCCGCAGAGACAGGGGGCTTTACAATGAGCAGTTCTTC.

The V call is TRBV11-2, the J call TRBJ2-2; D perhaps matches TRBD1 (6 bases). In germline, CDR1 is SGHAT, CDR2 FQNNGV. The ends were cut back, 4 bases at V and 1 base at J, with 10 bases in the middle. The CDR3 loop spans 15 amino acids. CDR3 DNA: TGTGCCAGCAGCTACCTACAGGGGAACACCGGGGAGCTGTTTTTT. Translation: CASSYLQGNTGELFF.

The chain combines TRBV7-6 with TRBJ2-1; 11 nucleotides match TRBD1. J lost 3 bases, V lost 6 bases, and 4 bases had no gene match. Germline CDR1 and CDR2: SGHVS and FNYEAQ. The CDR3 has 15 amino acids. Here the CDR3 reads CASRSGTGGYNEQFF. In DNA form, the CDR3 reads TGTGCCAGCAGATCCGGGACAGGGGGCTACAATGAGCAGTTCTTC.

The chain couples TRBV15 to TRBJ1-1; no firm D call. V shed 5 bases and J shed 1 base, with 14 bases lying between them. CDR1 LNHNV and CDR2 YYDKDF come from the germline V gene (reference sequence). This CDR3 has 15 amino acids. The CDR3 protein is CATSETVGWNTEAFF. CDR3 in DNA: TGTGCCACCAGCGAGACCGTGGGTTGGAACACTGAAGCTTTCTTT.

This clone showed up just once. Here the CDR3 reads CASTGQGPEAFF. For the CDR3, the DNA is TGCGCCAGCACCGGCCAGGGCCCTGAAGCTTTCTTT. V gene TRBV5-1 combines with J gene TRBJ1-1; weak D call: TRBD1 (5 bases). Germline CDR1 reads SGHRS; CDR2 reads YFSETQ. Trimming removed 6 bases at V and 6 bases at J, with 12 bases between. The CDR3 loop spans 12 amino acids. Full variable domain (outside the CDR3, taken from reference TRBV5-1 and TRBJ1-1): KAGVTQTPRYLIKTRGQQVTLSCSPISGHRSVSWYQQTPGQGLQFLFEYFSETQRNKGNFPGRFSGRQFSNSRSEMNVSTLELGDSALYLCASTGQGPEAFFGQGTRLTVV.

The V call is TRBV6-6, the J call TRBJ2-2; D not certain. Germline CDR1 is MNHNY and CDR2 is SVGAGI (reference sequence). The ends were cut back, 2 bases at V and 5 bases at J, with 9 bases in the middle. This CDR3 comprises 14 residues. CDR3 nucleotide sequence: TGTGCCAGCAGTTACCTTGGACGGACCGGGGAGCTGTTTTTT. This gives the protein CASSYLGRTGELFF.

The CDR3 loop reads CASSSGDRTAEAFF. CDR3 sequence (DNA): TGTGCCAGCAGTTCAGGCGACAGGACCGCTGAAGCTTTCTTT. This sequence joins TRBV28 and TRBJ1-1; perhaps TRBD1 as D (6 bases). V was pared by 4 bases and J by 6 bases, with 15 bases between. Germline-derived CDR1 and CDR2 are MDHEN and SYDVKM. The CDR3 is 14 amino acids.

As for this clone: Germline is not matched at one junction end, which may reflect a read error. The V and J genes are TRBV5-6 and TRBJ2-1; 10 bases are shared with TRBD2. Germline V gene sequence: CDR1 SGHDT, CDR2 YYEEEE. The CDR3 totals 17 residues. CDR3 DNA sequence: TGTGCCGGCAGCTTGGGGCTAGCGGGAGACTCCTACAATGAGCAGTTCTTC. Its translation is CAGSLGLAGDSYNEQFF.

The rearrangement uses TRBV27 and TRBJ1-1; 8 bases align to TRBD1. V trimming: 5 bases; J trimming: 6 bases; junction bases outside the gene matches: 11. The CDR3 totals 15 residues. Germline V gives CDR1 MNHEY, CDR2 SMNVEV (reference sequence). DNA of the CDR3: TGTGCCAGCAGTCCCTGGGACAGGAATTACGCTGAAGCTTTCTTT. Residues: CASSPWDRNYAEAFF.

The J gene is TRBJ2-1, the V gene TRBV30; 12 bases are a match to TRBD2. Germline values: CDR1 GTSNPN, CDR2 SVGIG (reference sequence). After removal of 3 bases from V and 8 bases from J, the junction contained 11 bases not matched to a gene. CDR3 size: 16 residues. The CDR3 loop reads CAWRHIGLAGRDEQFF. The CDR3 DNA reads TGTGCCTGGAGGCATATTGGACTAGCGGGAAGGGATGAGCAGTTCTTC.

V gene TRBV4-2 combines with J gene TRBJ2-7; 9 positions agree with TRBD1. The CDR3 is made up of 16 amino acids. Losses at the gene ends were 1 base for V and 9 bases for J; bases not matched to a gene: 13. Per germline, CDR1 LGHNA and CDR2 YNFKEQ. CDR3 sequence reads: CASSQGPGQGSRGQYF. CDR3 DNA sequence: TGTGCCAGCAGCCAAGGGCCGGGACAGGGCTCGCGCGGGCAGTACTTC.

This chain uses TRBV4-1 with TRBJ1-6; no definite D call. The CDR3 length is 17 residues. The V gene lost 1 base and the J gene lost 3 bases, with 13 bases spanning the gap. Germline-derived CDR1 and CDR2 are MGHRA and YSYEKL. The CDR3 DNA is TGCGCCAGCAGCCAAGTGGATTTAGTGAGCTATAATTCACCCCTCCACTTT. As protein: CASSQVDLVSYNSPLHF.

The chain combines TRBV7-7 with TRBJ2-3; D tentatively reads TRBD1 or TRBD2 (5 bases each). This CDR3 is built from 15 residues. The V gene lost 5 bases and the J gene lost 5 bases, with 17 bases spanning the gap. Germline CDR1 SSHAT, CDR2 FNYEAQ (reference sequence). The chain's CDR3 is CASSPSGLAGDTQYF. The CDR3 DNA follows: TGTGCCAGCAGCCCCTCGGGGCTAGCCGGAGATACGCAGTATTTT.

V is TRBV3-1 (or the pseudogene TRBV3-2) and J is TRBJ2-5; possible D gene TRBD1, 6 bases. The CDR3 runs to 15 residues. Germline V gene sequence: CDR1 LGHDT, CDR2 YNNKEL (reference sequence). Trimming stripped 3 bases from V and 0 bases from J, with 11 bases between. CDR3 region: CASSHLGAYQETQYF. The DNA of the CDR3 is TGTGCCAGCAGCCATTTGGGGGCGTACCAAGAGACCCAGTACTTC.

V usage is TRBV19 and J usage is TRBJ2-7; D unresolved. V was trimmed by 3 bases and J by 3 bases, leaving 9 bases between them. Germline V lookup: CDR1 LNHDA, CDR2 SQIVND (reference sequence). This CDR3 has 13 amino acids. CDR3 DNA sequence: TGTGCCAGTAGTATCGAGGCACACTACGAGCAGTACTTC. Protein sequence: CASSIEAHYEQYF.

This clone occurred once. The rearrangement uses TRBV4-1 and TRBJ1-2, with D possibly being TRBD1 (6 bases). V was pared by 1 base and J by 4 bases, with 13 bases between. CDR1 and CDR2 from the germline V gene are MGHRA and YSYEKL. This CDR3 has 15 residues. The CDR3: CASSQALDSGYGYTF. The CDR3 DNA is TGCGCCAGCAGCCAAGCCCTGGACAGTGGCTATGGCTACACCTTC.

Here the CDR3 DNA reads TGTGCCAGCATCCTTACGGGACAGGGGGCGTCGGGGCAAGAGACCCAGTACTTC. It is translated as CASILTGQGASGQETQYF. This sequence joins TRBV7-3 and TRBJ2-5, with 12 positions matching TRBD1. This CDR3 is 18 amino acids long. Germline trimming cut 7 bases from V and 2 bases from J; bases unmatched to any gene: 14. Looked up from germline, CDR1 is SGHTA and CDR2 is FQGTGA.

The chain combines TRBV7-8 with TRBJ2-7, with TRBD1 as a possible D gene (5 bases). This CDR3 is built from 14 residues. Trimming removed 5 bases at V and 2 bases at J, with 13 bases between. Germline V CDR1 and CDR2: SGHVS, FQNEAQ. CDR3 nucleotide sequence: TGTGCCAGCAGCCCAGACAGAAATCCCTACGAGCAGTACTTC. As protein: CASSPDRNPYEQYF.

This rearrangement joins TRBV7-2 to TRBJ1-4; 7 bases are a match to TRBD1. Trimming at V came to 0 bases and at J to 6 bases, leaving 4 bases not matched to a gene. The CDR3 is 15 amino acids. Germline V gives CDR1 SGHTA, CDR2 FQGNSA. The CDR3 region has the DNA TGTGCCAGCAGCTTAGCAAGGGGGCCGGATGAAAAACTGTTTTTT. It yields the protein CASSLARGPDEKLFF.

The rearrangement links TRBV10-3 to TRBJ1-1; tentative D call: TRBD1 (6 bases). From germline, CDR1 is ENHRY and CDR2 SYGVKD. This CDR3 is 16 amino acids long. V was shortened by 6 bases and J by 3 bases, with 20 bases between the two germline ends. CDR3 nucleotides: TGTGCCATCAGCCTGGATTGGGGGCAAGAGGACACTGAAGCTTTCTTT. Translating gives CAISLDWGQEDTEAFF.

The rearrangement joins TRBV5-1 to TRBJ1-6; D remains ambiguous. This CDR3 is built from 15 residues. V was shortened by 4 bases and J by 6 bases, with 14 bases between the two germline ends. Per germline, CDR1 SGHRS and CDR2 YFSETQ. The CDR3 DNA reads TGCGCCAGCAGCCTCGACCGGGCTGGTAATTCACCCCTCCACTTT. Its translation: CASSLDRAGNSPLHF.

The chain employs TRBV6-5 and TRBJ1-2; 7 bases are shared with TRBD1. CDR1 is MNHEY, CDR2 SVGAGI, per germline. The CDR3 is 15 residues long. V lost 7 bases to trimming and J lost 2 bases; unmatched junction nucleotides: 10. This chain's CDR3 is CASTPRRDSNYGYTF. As DNA, the CDR3 is TGTGCCAGCACCCCGCGCCGGGACAGCAACTATGGCTACACCTTC.

CDR3 bases: TGTGCCAGCAGCCAAGCCTCCGTCGGGACTAGCGGAAGACGTTGGCAGTTCTTC. This codes for CASSQASVGTSGRRWQFF. This chain connects TRBV3-1 (or the pseudogene TRBV3-2) to TRBJ2-1; TRBD2 matches at 11 bases. The V and J ends lost 1 base and 12 bases, in that order; junction bases with no gene match: 17. Germline CDR1 and CDR2: LGHDT and YNNKEL (reference sequence). This CDR3 has 18 amino acids.